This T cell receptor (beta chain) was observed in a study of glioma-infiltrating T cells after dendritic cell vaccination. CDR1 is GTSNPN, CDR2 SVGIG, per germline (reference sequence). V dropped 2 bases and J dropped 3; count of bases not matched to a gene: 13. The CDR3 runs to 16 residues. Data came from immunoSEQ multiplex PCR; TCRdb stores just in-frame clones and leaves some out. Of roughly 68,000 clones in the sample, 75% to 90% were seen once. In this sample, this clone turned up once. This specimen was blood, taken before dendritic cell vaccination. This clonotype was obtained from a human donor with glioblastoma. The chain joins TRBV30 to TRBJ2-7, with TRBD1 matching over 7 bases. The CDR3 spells CAWSTWPGQLGYEQYF. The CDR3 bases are TGTGCCTGGAGTACCTGGCCGGGACAGCTGGGCTACGAGCAGTACTTC.